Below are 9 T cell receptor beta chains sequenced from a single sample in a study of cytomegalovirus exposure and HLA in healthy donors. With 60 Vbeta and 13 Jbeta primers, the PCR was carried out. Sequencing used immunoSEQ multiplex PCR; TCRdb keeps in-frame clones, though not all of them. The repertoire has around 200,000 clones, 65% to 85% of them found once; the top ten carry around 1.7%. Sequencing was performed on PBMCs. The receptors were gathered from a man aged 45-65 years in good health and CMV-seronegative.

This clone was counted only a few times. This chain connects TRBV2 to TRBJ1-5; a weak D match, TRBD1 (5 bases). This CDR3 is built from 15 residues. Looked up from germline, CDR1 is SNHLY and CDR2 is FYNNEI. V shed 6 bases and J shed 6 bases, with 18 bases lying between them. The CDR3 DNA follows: TGTGCCAGCAGCGCCTTTCAGGGCTCGGGTCAGCCCCAGCATTTT. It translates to CASSAFQGSGQPQHF.

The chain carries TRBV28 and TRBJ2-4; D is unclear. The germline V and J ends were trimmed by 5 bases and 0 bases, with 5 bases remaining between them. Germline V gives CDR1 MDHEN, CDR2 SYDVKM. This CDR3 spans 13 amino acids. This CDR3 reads CASSTIAKNIQYF. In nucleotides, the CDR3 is TGTGCCAGCAGTACTATAGCCAAAAACATTCAGTACTTC.

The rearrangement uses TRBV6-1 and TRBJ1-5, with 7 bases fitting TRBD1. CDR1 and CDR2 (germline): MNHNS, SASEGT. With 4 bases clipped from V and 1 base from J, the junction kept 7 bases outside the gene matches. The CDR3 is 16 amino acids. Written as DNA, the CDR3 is TGTGCCAGCAGTGGGACCACGGGACAGAGCAATCAGCCCCAGCATTTT. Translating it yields CASSGTTGQSNQPQHF.

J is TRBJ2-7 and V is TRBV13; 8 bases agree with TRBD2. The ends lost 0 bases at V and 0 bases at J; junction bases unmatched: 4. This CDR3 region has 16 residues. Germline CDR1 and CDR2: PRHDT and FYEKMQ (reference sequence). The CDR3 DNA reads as TGTGCCAGCAGCTTAGGCGGGGGGGCCCGCTCCTACGAGCAGTACTTC. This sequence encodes CASSLGGGARSYEQYF.

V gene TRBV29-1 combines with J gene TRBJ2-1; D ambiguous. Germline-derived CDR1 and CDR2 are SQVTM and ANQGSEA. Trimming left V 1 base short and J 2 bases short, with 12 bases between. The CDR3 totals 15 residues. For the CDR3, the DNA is TGCAGCGTTGAAGGTAGAGTAATGGCCTACAATGAGCAGTTCTTC. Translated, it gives CSVEGRVMAYNEQFF.

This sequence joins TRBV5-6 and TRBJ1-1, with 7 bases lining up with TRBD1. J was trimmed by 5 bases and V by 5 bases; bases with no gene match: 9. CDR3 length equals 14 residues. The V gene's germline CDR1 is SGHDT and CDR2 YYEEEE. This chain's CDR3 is CASRLQGSWTEAFF. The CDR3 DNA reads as TGTGCCAGCAGGCTACAGGGGAGCTGGACTGAAGCTTTCTTT.

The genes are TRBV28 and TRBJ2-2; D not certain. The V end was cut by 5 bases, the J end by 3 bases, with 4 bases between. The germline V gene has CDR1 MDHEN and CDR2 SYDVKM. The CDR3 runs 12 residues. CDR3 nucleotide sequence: TGTGCCAGCAGTCGTCACACCGGGGAGCTGTTTTTT. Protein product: CASSRHTGELFF.

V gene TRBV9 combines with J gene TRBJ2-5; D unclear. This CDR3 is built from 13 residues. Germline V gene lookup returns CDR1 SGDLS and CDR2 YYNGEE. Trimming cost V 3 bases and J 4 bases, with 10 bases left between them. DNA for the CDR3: TGTGCCAGCAGCGGGGTTAGAGGAGAGACCCAGTACTTC. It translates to CASSGVRGETQYF. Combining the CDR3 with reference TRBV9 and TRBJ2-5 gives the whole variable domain DSGVTQTPKHLITATGQRVTLRCSPRSGDLSVYWYQQSLDQGLQFLIQYYNGEERAKGNILERFSAQQFPDLHSELNLSSLELGDSALYFCASSGVRGETQYFGPGTRLLVL.

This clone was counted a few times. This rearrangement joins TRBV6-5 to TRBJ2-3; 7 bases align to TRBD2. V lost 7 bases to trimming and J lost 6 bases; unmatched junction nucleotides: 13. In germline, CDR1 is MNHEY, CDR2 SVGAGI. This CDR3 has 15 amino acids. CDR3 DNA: TGTGCCAGCACCCTTAATGCGGGAGTCCGCGATACGCAGTATTTT. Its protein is CASTLNAGVRDTQYF.